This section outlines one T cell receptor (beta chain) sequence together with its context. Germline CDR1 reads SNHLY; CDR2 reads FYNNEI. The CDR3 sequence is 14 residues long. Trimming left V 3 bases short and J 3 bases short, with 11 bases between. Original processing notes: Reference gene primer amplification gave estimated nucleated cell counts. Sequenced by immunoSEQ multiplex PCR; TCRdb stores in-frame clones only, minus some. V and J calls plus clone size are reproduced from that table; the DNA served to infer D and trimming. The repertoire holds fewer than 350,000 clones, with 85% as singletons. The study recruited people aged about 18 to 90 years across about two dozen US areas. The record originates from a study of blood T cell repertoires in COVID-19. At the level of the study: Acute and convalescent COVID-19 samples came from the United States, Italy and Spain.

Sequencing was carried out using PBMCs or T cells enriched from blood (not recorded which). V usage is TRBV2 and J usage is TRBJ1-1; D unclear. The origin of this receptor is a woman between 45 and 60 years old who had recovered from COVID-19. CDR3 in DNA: TGTGCCAGCAGTGACCGTCGGAGGGACACTGAAGCTTTCTTT. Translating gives CASSDRRRDTEAFF.